This passage covers 16 T cell receptor beta chains from one sample sequenced in a study of CD8 T cells in Susac syndrome. RNA totalling 0.5 to 1 ug underwent reverse transcription with random hexamers. One entry per CDR3 protein results from TCRdb running MiXCR on the immunoSEQ multiplex PCR reads. The table records 400,000 to 550,000 distinct CDR3 sequences, 75% to 90% of them present only once. The sample comprised CD8+ T cells from PBMCs. These receptors originate from a human donor with multiple sclerosis.

The chain couples TRBV29-1 to TRBJ1-1, with TRBD1 matching over 9 bases. Trimming cost V 4 bases and J 4 bases; bases outside gene matches: 4. The length of the CDR3 is 13 residues. CDR1 and CDR2 (germline): SQVTM, ANQGSEA. The CDR3 loop is CSVVVTGGTEAFF. The DNA for the CDR3 is TGCAGCGTTGTTGTGACAGGGGGCACTGAAGCTTTCTTT.

The V call is TRBV12-3 or TRBV12-4, the J call TRBJ1-1, with a possible D match to TRBD1 (5 bases). The CDR3 has 17 amino acids. V lost 3 bases and J 1 base, leaving 18 bases between the germline ends. The CDR3 spells CASSFINSPGPNTEAFF. The CDR3 nucleotides read TGTGCCAGCAGTTTTATCAATAGCCCGGGACCGAACACTGAAGCTTTCTTT.

V and J are TRBV27 and TRBJ2-1; tentatively, D is TRBD1 or TRBD2 (6 bases each). Germline V gene sequence: CDR1 MNHEY, CDR2 SMNVEV (reference sequence). CDR3 size: 15 residues. The V end lost 3 bases, the J end lost 2 bases, and 11 bases lay between the germline ends. CDR3 amino acids: CASSLGRGPYNEQFF. The CDR3 nucleotides are TGTGCCAGCAGTTTGGGACGGGGGCCCTACAATGAGCAGTTCTTC.

V is TRBV3-1 and J is TRBJ2-1; D not resolved. CDR3 length: 13 residues. CDR1 and CDR2 from the germline V gene are LGHDT and YNNKEL (reference sequence). Trimming cost V 1 base and J 3 bases, with 4 bases left between them. CDR3 sequence reads: CASSQGHYNEQFF. The DNA of the CDR3 is TGTGCCAGCAGCCAAGGACACTACAATGAGCAGTTCTTC.

This clonotype turned up a few times. The genes are TRBV6-1 and TRBJ1-1; D is unclear. The V end lost 1 base, the J end lost 1 base, and 4 bases lay between the germline ends. Germline lookup yields CDR1 MNHNS and CDR2 SASEGT. The CDR3 sequence is 13 residues long. CDR3: CASSEEENTEAFF. In DNA, the CDR3 is TGTGCCAGCAGTGAAGAGGAGAACACTGAAGCTTTCTTT.

The chain combines TRBV3-1 with TRBJ2-1; D gene uncertain. Looked up from germline, CDR1 is LGHDT and CDR2 is YNNKEL (reference sequence). CDR3 length equals 13 residues. The ends were cut back, 4 bases at V and 8 bases at J, with 12 bases in the middle. CDR3 bases: TGTGCCAGCAGCCTGAGTTCTAGTGATGAGCAGTTCTTC. It specifies CASSLSSSDEQFF.

The chain recombines TRBV4-1 with TRBJ2-7; D is perhaps TRBD2 (6 bases). Trimming removed 2 bases from V and 2 bases from J, with 19 bases in between. The CDR3 spans 17 residues. Germline values: CDR1 MGHRA, CDR2 YSYEKL. The CDR3 sequence: CASSQWAGQRVTYEQYF. Here the CDR3 DNA reads TGCGCCAGCAGCCAATGGGCTGGCCAGCGGGTAACCTACGAGCAGTACTTC.

This chain joins TRBV5-8 and TRBJ2-1, with D possibly TRBD2 on 5 matching bases. This CDR3 region has 14 residues. From germline, CDR1 is SGHTS and CDR2 YDEGEE. Trimming took 0 bases from V and 7 from J, leaving 11 bases between them. The CDR3 is CASSLGYRGNEQFF. In DNA form, the CDR3 reads TGTGCCAGCAGCTTGGGCTATCGGGGTAATGAGCAGTTCTTC.

The chain couples TRBV6-1 to TRBJ1-1, with D tentatively TRBD1 (6 bases). This CDR3 spans 16 amino acids. V was trimmed by 7 bases and J by 3 bases, leaving 21 bases between them. CDR1 and CDR2 (germline): MNHNS, SASEGT. The CDR3 region is CASTPGWGRADTEAFF. DNA for the CDR3: TGTGCCAGCACCCCAGGTTGGGGGCGCGCGGACACTGAAGCTTTCTTT.

J is TRBJ1-6 and V is TRBV27; D gene unclear. Trimming removed 3 bases from V and 0 bases from J, with 9 bases in between. Germline loops: CDR1 MNHEY, CDR2 SMNVEV (reference sequence). CDR3 size: 16 residues. In DNA form, the CDR3 reads TGTGCCAGCAGTTTGATCAGTTCCTCCTATAATTCACCCCTCCACTTT. Translation gives CASSLISSSYNSPLHF.

This clonotype was observed a single time. The rearrangement uses TRBV11-2 and TRBJ2-3, with 8 bases that match TRBD2. Unmatched junction bases numbered 15, after V lost 3 bases and J lost 1 base. From germline, CDR1 is SGHAT and CDR2 FQNNGV. The CDR3 totals 19 residues. In DNA, the CDR3 is TGTGCCAGCAGCTTTCCCGCGCGGGAGGACCAACCACGCACAGATACGCAGTATTTT. Protein: CASSFPAREDQPRTDTQYF.

CDR3 residues: CASSLQGGNYEQYF. The CDR3 nucleotides read TGTGCCAGCAGCTTGCAGGGTGGGAACTACGAGCAGTACTTC. The chain recombines TRBV5-8 with TRBJ2-7, with D perhaps matching TRBD1 (5 bases). CDR3 size: 14 residues. V dropped 1 base and J dropped 3 bases, with 11 bases sitting between them. CDR1 is SGHTS and CDR2 is YDEGEE in the germline V gene.

This chain connects TRBV30 to TRBJ2-1, with 7 bases lining up with TRBD2. Germline trimming cut 3 bases from V and 0 bases from J; bases unmatched to any gene: 5. The length of the CDR3 is 15 residues. Looked up from germline, CDR1 is GTSNPN and CDR2 is SVGIG (reference sequence). The CDR3 DNA is TGTGCCTGGAGGGGGTGGGAGGGCTCCTACAATGAGCAGTTCTTC. It specifies CAWRGWEGSYNEQFF.

The chain is built from TRBV4-1 and TRBJ1-5; TRBD1 matches 8 bases. V lost 2 bases to trimming and J lost 8 bases; unmatched junction nucleotides: 5. The CDR3 consists of 14 residues. CDR1 is MGHRA, CDR2 YSYEKL, per germline. The CDR3: CASSQQGAWEPQHF. The CDR3 coding sequence is TGCGCCAGCAGCCAACAGGGGGCGTGGGAGCCCCAGCATTTT.

This clonotype was observed once. This chain links TRBV27 with TRBJ2-7; 8 nucleotides match TRBD2. This CDR3 has 15 amino acids. Per the germline V gene, CDR1 is MNHEY and CDR2 is SMNVEV (reference sequence). V trimming: 6 bases; J trimming: 7 bases; junction bases outside the gene matches: 14. DNA of the CDR3: TGTGCCAGCAGCCCCCCTGAGCGGGGGCCGAAGGAGCAGTACTTC. This translates into CASSPPERGPKEQYF.

The chain joins TRBV20-1 to TRBJ1-3; D is perhaps TRBD1 (5 bases). Per the germline V gene, CDR1 is DFQATT and CDR2 is SNEGSKA (reference sequence). This CDR3 has 16 amino acids. Trimming cost V 2 bases and J 4 bases, with 18 bases left between them. The CDR3: CSARIRGGISGNTIYF. CDR3 coding DNA: TGCAGTGCTAGAATTAGGGGAGGGATAAGCGGAAACACCATATATTTT.